This TCR beta chain is from a study of shared clonotypes between healthy human individuals. Study results and limitations: Only blood was sampled; tissue repertoires likely differ. Represented genetic and exposure-history diversity was restricted by having few donors.

Each subset's genomic DNA was shared equally among a number of immunoSEQ plates. On ten immunoSEQ deep assay plates, unsorted PBMC DNA was sequenced. This table comes from immunoSEQ multiplex PCR, and its TCRdb copy is limited to in-frame clones, with some not included. The sample has fewer than 600,000 clones, 70% to 80% seen once. A note on this clone: Its antigen is still unknown.

The clonotype was recovered from a woman aged 40-49 years in good health. Some clones in this sample may be carry-over from other donors' samples. Input material: PBMCs.

The CDR3 bases are TGTGCCAGCAGTTTATGGGTGGACACTAGCAATCAGCCCCAGCATTTT. It translates to CASSLWVDTSNQPQHF. V is TRBV28 and J is TRBJ1-5; TRBD1 might be the D (5 bases). V was clipped by 0 bases and J by 0 bases, with 9 bases between them. Germline lookup yields CDR1 MDHEN and CDR2 SYDVKM. The CDR3 spans 16 residues.